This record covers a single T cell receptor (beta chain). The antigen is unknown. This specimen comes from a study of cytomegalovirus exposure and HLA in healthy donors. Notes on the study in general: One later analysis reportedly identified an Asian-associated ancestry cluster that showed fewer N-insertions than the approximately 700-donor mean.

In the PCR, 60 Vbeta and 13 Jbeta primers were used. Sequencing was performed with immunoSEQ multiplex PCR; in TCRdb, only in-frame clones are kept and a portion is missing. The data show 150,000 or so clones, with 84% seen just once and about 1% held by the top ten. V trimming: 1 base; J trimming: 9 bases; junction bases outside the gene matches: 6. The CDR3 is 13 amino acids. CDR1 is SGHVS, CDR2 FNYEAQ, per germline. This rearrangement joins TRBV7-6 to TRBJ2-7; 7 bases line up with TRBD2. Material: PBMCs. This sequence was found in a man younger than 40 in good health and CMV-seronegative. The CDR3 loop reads CASSLGLTGGQYF. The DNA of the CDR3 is TGTGCCAGCAGCTTAGGATTGACGGGGGGGCAGTACTTC.